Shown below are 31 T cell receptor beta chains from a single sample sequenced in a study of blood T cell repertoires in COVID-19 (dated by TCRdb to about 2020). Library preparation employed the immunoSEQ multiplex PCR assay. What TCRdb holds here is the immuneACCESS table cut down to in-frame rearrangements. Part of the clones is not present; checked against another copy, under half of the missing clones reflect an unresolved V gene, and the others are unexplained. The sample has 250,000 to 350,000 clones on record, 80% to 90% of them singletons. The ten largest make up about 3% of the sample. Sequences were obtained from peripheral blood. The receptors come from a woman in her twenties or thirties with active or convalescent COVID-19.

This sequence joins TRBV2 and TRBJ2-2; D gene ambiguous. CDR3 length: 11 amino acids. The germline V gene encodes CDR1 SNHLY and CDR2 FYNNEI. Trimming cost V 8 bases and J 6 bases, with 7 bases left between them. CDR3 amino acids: CASSHPGELFF. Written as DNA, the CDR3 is TGTGCCAGCTCACACCCCGGGGAGCTGTTTTTT.

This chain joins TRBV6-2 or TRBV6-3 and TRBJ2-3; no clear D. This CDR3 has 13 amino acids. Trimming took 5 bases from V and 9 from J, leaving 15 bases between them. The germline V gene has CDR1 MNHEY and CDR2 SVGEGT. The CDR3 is CASSLDSERTQYF. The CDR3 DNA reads TGTGCCAGCAGTCTCGACTCGGAGCGAACGCAGTATTTT.

This CDR3 is CASSVGQGRNTIYF. The CDR3 nucleotides read TGTGCCAGCAGCGTAGGGCAGGGGAGAAACACCATATATTTT. The chain joins TRBV9 to TRBJ1-3; possible D gene TRBD1, 6 bases. Germline V gene lookup returns CDR1 SGDLS and CDR2 YYNGEE. This CDR3 spans 14 amino acids. V was shortened by 0 bases and J by 5 bases, with 9 bases between the two germline ends.

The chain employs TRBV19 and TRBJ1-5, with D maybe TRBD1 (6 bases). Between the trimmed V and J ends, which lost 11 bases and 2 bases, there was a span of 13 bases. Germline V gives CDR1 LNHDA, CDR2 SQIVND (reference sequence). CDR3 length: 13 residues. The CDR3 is CAGGSSGNQPQHF. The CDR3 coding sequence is TGTGCCGGGGGCAGCTCCGGCAATCAGCCCCAGCATTTT.

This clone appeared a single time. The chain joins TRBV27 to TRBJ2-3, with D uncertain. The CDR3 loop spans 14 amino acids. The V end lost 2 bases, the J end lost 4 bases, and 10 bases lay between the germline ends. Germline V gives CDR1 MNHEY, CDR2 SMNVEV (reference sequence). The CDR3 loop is CASSLRIAADTQYF. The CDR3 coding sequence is TGTGCCAGCAGTTTAAGGATAGCCGCAGATACGCAGTATTTT.

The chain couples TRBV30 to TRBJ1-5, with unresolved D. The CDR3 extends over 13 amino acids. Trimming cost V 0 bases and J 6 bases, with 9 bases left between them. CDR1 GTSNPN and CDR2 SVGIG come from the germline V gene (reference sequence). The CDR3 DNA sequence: TGTGCCTGGAGTGTAGAGGAGTTTCAGCCCCAGCATTTT. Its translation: CAWSVEEFQPQHF.

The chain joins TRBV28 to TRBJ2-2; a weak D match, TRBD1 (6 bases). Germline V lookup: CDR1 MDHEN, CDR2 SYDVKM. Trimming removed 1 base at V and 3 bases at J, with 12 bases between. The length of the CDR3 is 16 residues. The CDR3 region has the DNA TGTGCCAGCAGTTTATTCTCCAGGGGATACACCGGGGAGCTGTTTTTT. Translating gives CASSLFSRGYTGELFF.

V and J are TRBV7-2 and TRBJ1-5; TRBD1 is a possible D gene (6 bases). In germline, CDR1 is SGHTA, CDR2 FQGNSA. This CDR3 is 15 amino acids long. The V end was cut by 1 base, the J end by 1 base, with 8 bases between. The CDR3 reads CASSLVQGSNQPQHF. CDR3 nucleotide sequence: TGTGCCAGCAGCTTAGTCCAGGGGAGCAATCAGCCCCAGCATTTT.

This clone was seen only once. The CDR3 coding sequence is TGTGCCAGCAGCTTCTTTGGGACAGGGGTGGAGACCCAGTACTTC. Protein: CASSFFGTGVETQYF. J is TRBJ2-5 and V is TRBV7-8; 10 bases fit TRBD1. This CDR3 region has 15 residues. The J segment lost 5 bases and the V segment lost 3 bases, leaving 6 bases of the junction unmatched. Germline-derived CDR1 and CDR2 are SGHVS and FQNEAQ.

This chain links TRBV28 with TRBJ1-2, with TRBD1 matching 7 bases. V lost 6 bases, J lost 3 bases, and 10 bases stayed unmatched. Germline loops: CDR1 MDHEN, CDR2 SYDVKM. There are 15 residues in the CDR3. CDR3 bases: TGTGCCAGCAGCTCCCCCGGGACAGCCCACTATGGCTACACCTTC. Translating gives CASSSPGTAHYGYTF.

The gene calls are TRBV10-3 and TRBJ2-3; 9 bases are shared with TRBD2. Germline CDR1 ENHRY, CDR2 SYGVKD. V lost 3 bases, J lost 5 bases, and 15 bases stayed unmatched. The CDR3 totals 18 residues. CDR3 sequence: CAISDPKGLAAGGDTQYF. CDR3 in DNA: TGTGCCATCAGTGACCCCAAGGGCCTAGCAGCGGGAGGAGATACGCAGTATTTT.

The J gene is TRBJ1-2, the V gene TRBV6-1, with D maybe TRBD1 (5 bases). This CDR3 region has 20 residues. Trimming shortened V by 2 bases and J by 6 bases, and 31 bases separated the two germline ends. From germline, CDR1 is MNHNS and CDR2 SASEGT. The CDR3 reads CASSESGGIHLGALIHGYTF. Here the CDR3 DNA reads TGTGCCAGCAGTGAATCTGGGGGGATTCACCTAGGGGCCTTAATACATGGCTACACCTTC.

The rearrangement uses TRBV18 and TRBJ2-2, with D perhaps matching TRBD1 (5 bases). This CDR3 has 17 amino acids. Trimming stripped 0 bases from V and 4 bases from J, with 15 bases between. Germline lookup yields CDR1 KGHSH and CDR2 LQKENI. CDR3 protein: CASSPPNTRVGTGELFF. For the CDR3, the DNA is TGTGCCAGCTCACCACCGAATACCAGGGTGGGCACCGGGGAGCTGTTTTTT.

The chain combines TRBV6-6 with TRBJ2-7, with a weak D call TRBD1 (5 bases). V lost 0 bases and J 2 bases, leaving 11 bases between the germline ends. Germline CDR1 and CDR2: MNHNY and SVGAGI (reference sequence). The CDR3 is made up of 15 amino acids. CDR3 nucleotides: TGTGCCAGCAGTTACTCTCAGGGCCCGGCCTACGAGCAGTACTTC. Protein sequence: CASSYSQGPAYEQYF.

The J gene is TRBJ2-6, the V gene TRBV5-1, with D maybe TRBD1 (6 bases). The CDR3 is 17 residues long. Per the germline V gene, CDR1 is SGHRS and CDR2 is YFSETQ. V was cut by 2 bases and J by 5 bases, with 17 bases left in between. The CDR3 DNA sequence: TGCGCCAGCAGCTTTGATGGGGGCCGACTCTGGGCCAACGTCCTGACTTTC. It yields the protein CASSFDGGRLWANVLTF.

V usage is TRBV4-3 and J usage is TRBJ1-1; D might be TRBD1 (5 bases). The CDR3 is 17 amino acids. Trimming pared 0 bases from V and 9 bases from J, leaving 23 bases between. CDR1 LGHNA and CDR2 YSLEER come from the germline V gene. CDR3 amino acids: CASSQDFVGSGATQAFF. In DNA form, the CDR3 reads TGCGCCAGCAGCCAAGATTTTGTGGGGTCTGGGGCGACTCAAGCTTTCTTT.

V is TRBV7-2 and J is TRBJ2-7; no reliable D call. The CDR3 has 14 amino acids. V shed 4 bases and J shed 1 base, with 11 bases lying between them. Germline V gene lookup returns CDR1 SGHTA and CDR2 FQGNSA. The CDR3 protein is CASSSGTSSYEQYF. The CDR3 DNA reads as TGTGCCAGCAGCTCCGGTACCTCATCCTACGAGCAGTACTTC.

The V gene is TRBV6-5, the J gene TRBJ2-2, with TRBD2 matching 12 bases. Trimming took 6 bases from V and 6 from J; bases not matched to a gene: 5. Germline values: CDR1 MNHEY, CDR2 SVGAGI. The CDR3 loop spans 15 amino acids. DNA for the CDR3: TGTGCCAGCAGCCTAGCGGGGGGGCCCCCCGGGGAGCTGTTTTTT. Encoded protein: CASSLAGGPPGELFF.

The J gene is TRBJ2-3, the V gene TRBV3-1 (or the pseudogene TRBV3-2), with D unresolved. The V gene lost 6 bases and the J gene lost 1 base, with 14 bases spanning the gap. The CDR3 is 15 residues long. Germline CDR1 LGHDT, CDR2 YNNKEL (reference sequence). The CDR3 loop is CASSRDGFGTDTQYF. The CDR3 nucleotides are TGTGCCAGCAGTCGAGACGGGTTCGGCACAGATACGCAGTATTTT.

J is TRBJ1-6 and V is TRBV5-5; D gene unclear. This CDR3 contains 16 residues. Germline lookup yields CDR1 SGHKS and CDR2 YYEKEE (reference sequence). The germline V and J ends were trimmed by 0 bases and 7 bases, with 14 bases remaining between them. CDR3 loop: CASSLVPRAGNSPLHF. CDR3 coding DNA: TGTGCCAGCAGCTTGGTCCCTCGGGCGGGCAATTCACCCCTCCACTTT.

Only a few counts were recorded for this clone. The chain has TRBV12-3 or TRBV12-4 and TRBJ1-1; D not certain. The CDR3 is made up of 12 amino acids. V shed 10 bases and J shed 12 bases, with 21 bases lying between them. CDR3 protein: CAITNTTHGPFF. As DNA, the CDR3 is TGTGCCATCACTAACACGACCCACGGTCCTTTCTTT.

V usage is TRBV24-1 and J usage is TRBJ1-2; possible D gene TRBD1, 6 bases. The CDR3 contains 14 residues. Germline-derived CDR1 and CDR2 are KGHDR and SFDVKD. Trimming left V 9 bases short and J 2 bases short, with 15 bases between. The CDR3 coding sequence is TGTGCCACCTCCCCGACGGGGGGCAACTATGGCTACACCTTC. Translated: CATSPTGGNYGYTF.

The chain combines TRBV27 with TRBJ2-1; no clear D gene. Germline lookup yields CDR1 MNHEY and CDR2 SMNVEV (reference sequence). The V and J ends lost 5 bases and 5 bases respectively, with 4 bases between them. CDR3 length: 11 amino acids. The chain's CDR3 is CASSENNEQFF. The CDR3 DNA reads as TGTGCCAGCAGTGAGAACAATGAGCAGTTCTTC.

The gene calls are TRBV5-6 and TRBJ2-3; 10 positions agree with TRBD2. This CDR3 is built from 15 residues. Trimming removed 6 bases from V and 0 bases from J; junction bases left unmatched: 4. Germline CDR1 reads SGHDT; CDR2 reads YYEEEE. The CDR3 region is CASTNSGGSTDTQYF. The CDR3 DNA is TGTGCCAGCACCAATAGCGGGGGGAGCACAGATACGCAGTATTTT. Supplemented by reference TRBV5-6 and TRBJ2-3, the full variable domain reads DAGVTQSPTHLIKTRGQQVTLRCSPKSGHDTVSWYQQALGQGPQFIFQYYEEEERQRGNFPDRFSGHQFPNYSSELNVNALLLGDSALYLCASTNSGGSTDTQYFGPGTRLTVL.

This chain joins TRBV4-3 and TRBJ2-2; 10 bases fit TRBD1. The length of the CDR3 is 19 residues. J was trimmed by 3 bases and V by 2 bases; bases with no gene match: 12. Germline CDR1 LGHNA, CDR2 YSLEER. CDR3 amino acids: CASSQFPMTGGDHTGELFF. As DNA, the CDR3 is TGCGCCAGCAGCCAATTTCCCATGACAGGGGGCGATCACACCGGGGAGCTGTTTTTT.

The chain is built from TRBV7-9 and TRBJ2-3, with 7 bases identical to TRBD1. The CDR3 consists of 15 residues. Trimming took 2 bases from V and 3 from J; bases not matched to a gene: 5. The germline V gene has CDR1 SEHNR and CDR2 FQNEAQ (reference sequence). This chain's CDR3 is CASSLPGTATDTQYF. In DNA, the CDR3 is TGTGCCAGCAGCTTACCGGGGACAGCTACAGATACGCAGTATTTT.

CDR3 nucleotides: TGCAGCGTTTACCGGGACAGTGCTAACTATGGCTACACCTTC. It specifies CSVYRDSANYGYTF. This sequence joins TRBV29-1 and TRBJ1-2; 7 bases agree with TRBD1. The germline gives CDR1 SQVTM, CDR2 ANQGSEA. Losses at the gene ends were 5 bases for V and 0 bases for J; bases not matched to a gene: 6. This CDR3 is 14 amino acids long.

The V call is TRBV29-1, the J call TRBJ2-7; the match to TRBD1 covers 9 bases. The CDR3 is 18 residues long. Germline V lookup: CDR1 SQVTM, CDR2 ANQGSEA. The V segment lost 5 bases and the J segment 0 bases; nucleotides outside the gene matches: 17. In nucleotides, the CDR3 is TGCAGCGTTTCCGGGAGCCTAGTCGGGACAGGGAACTCCTACGAGCAGTACTTC. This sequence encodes CSVSGSLVGTGNSYEQYF.

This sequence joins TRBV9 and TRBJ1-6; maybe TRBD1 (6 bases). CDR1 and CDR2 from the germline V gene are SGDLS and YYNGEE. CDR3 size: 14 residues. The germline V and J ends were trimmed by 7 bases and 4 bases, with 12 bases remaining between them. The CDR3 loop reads CASGGDTYNSPLHF. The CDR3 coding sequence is TGTGCCAGCGGGGGGGACACGTATAATTCACCCCTCCACTTT.

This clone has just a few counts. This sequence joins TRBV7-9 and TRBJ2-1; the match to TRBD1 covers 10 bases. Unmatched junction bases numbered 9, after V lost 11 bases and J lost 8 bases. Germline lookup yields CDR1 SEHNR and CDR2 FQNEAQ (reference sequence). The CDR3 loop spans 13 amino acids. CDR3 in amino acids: CASGGDRGDEQFF. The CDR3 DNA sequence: TGTGCCTCCGGGGGGGACAGGGGCGATGAGCAGTTCTTC.

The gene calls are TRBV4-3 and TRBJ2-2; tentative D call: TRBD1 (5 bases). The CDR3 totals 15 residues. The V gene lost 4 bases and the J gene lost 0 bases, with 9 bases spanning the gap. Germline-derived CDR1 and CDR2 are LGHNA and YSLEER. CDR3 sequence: CASSRGPANTGELFF. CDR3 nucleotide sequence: TGCGCCAGCAGCCGGGGCCCGGCGAACACCGGGGAGCTGTTTTTT.